A single sample gave rise to the 27 T cell receptor beta chains below, sequenced in a study of cytomegalovirus exposure and HLA in healthy donors. PCR involved 60 Vbeta and 13 Jbeta primers. Clones were read by immunoSEQ multiplex PCR, and TCRdb kept only the in-frame ones, dropping some. The sample consists of about 130,000 clones, 80% of them appearing once. Sequenced sample: PBMCs. The source is a man aged 25-45 years in good health and CMV-seronegative.

This clone has more than one count but fewer than ten. The chain employs TRBV7-9 and TRBJ1-1, with unresolved D. The CDR3 length is 11 residues. Germline V gives CDR1 SEHNR, CDR2 FQNEAQ (reference sequence). The ends were cut back, 5 bases at V and 11 bases at J, with 12 bases in the middle. The CDR3 reads CASSLGSEAFF. CDR3 in DNA: TGTGCCAGCAGCCTAGGGTCCGAGGCTTTCTTT.

The rearrangement uses TRBV16 and TRBJ2-5; tentative D call: TRBD2 (6 bases). Per the germline V gene, CDR1 is KGHSY and CDR2 is FQNENV. The CDR3 loop spans 13 amino acids. The germline V and J ends were trimmed by 8 bases and 7 bases, with 17 bases remaining between them. The CDR3 region is CASSMEGEGTQYF. The DNA for the CDR3 is TGTGCCAGCTCAATGGAGGGCGAGGGGACCCAGTACTTC.

This rearrangement joins TRBV11-2 to TRBJ2-7; D perhaps matches TRBD2 (6 bases). V was clipped by 2 bases and J by 3 bases, with 14 bases between them. Germline V CDR1 and CDR2: SGHAT, FQNNGV. The CDR3 contains 15 residues. The CDR3 DNA follows: TGTGCCAGCAGCTTATCCCGGGACTTTAACTACGAGCAGTACTTC. Translating gives CASSLSRDFNYEQYF. Combining the CDR3 with reference TRBV11-2 and TRBJ2-7 gives the whole variable domain EAGVAQSPRYKIIEKRQSVAFWCNPISGHATLYWYQQILGQGPKLLIQFQNNGVVDDSQLPKDRFSAERLKGVDSTLKIQPAKLEDSAVYLCASSLSRDFNYEQYFGPGTRLTVT.

The rearrangement uses TRBV19 and TRBJ1-5; tentatively, D is TRBD1 (5 bases). In germline, CDR1 is LNHDA, CDR2 SQIVND (reference sequence). Trimming cost V 1 base and J 6 bases, with 10 bases left between them. This CDR3 has 14 residues. The CDR3 sequence is CASSIGGGSQPQHF. CDR3 DNA sequence: TGTGCCAGTAGTATAGGCGGGGGGAGTCAGCCCCAGCATTTT. The complete variable domain, with remaining parts taken from reference TRBV19 and TRBJ1-5, reads DGGITQSPKYLFRKEGQNVTLSCEQNLNHDAMYWYRQDPGQGLRLIYYSQIVNDFQKGDIAEGYSVSREKKESFPLTVTSAQKNPTAFYLCASSIGGGSQPQHFGDGTRLSIL.

A few counts support this clone. J is TRBJ1-1 and V is TRBV7-9, with D uncertain. Germline V CDR1 and CDR2: SEHNR, FQNEAQ (reference sequence). This CDR3 contains 13 residues. V lost 5 bases to trimming and J lost 7 bases, with 14 bases between them. The CDR3 reads CASSENLHGEAFF. CDR3 DNA sequence: TGTGCCAGCAGCGAGAATTTGCATGGTGAAGCTTTCTTT.

The chain recombines TRBV19 with TRBJ2-7; 9 bases align to TRBD2. Trimming at V came to 4 bases and at J to 4 bases, leaving 11 bases not matched to a gene. The V gene's germline CDR1 is LNHDA and CDR2 SQIVND (reference sequence). The CDR3 consists of 16 residues. The CDR3 DNA is TGTGCCAGTAGTAAACCGGGACTAGCTTGGGATTACGAGCAGTACTTC. Encoded protein: CASSKPGLAWDYEQYF.

The CDR3 coding sequence is TGTGCCAGCAGCCAATTCTCGTCTGGAGGGGATACGCAGTATTTT. Translating gives CASSQFSSGGDTQYF. The genes are TRBV14 and TRBJ2-3, with a possible D match to TRBD2 (6 bases). The ends were cut back, 2 bases at V and 6 bases at J, with 15 bases in the middle. Germline values: CDR1 SGHDN, CDR2 FVKESK. The CDR3 contains 15 residues.

The V gene is TRBV6-5, the J gene TRBJ2-2; 7 nucleotides agree with TRBD2. CDR1 MNHEY and CDR2 SVGAGI come from the germline V gene. The CDR3 runs 13 residues. The J segment lost 6 bases and the V segment lost 2 bases, leaving 0 bases of the junction unmatched. DNA of the CDR3: TGTGCCAGCAGTTACGGGGGGGCCGGGGAGCTGTTTTTT. It specifies CASSYGGAGELFF.

The gene calls are TRBV7-2 and TRBJ2-2; no reliable D call. This CDR3 has 15 residues. V lost 1 base to trimming and J lost 1 base, with 7 bases between them. The germline CDR1 and CDR2 sequences are SGHTA and FQGNSA. Written as DNA, the CDR3 is TGTGCCAGCAGCTTAGTTCCCGGGAACACCGGGGAGCTGTTTTTT. This encodes CASSLVPGNTGELFF.

This rearrangement joins TRBV6-1 to TRBJ2-5, with a possible D match to TRBD1 (5 bases). The CDR3 consists of 15 residues. The V and J ends lost 0 bases and 4 bases respectively, with 12 bases between them. Germline CDR1 reads MNHNS; CDR2 reads SASEGT. This CDR3 is CASSEAWGLGETQYF. In DNA, the CDR3 is TGTGCCAGCAGTGAAGCGTGGGGCCTGGGAGAGACCCAGTACTTC.

This chain connects TRBV5-6 to TRBJ2-2; D remains unclear. CDR3 length equals 15 residues. V was trimmed by 5 bases and J by 7 bases, leaving 18 bases between them. Germline CDR1 reads SGHDT; CDR2 reads YYEEEE. CDR3 in DNA: TGTGCCAGCAGTAGCACCCCCCATATAGTCGGGGAGCTGTTTTTT. It specifies CASSSTPHIVGELFF. The full variable domain, in which reference TRBV5-6 and TRBJ2-2 provide the parts outside the CDR3, is DAGVTQSPTHLIKTRGQQVTLRCSPKSGHDTVSWYQQALGQGPQFIFQYYEEEERQRGNFPDRFSGHQFPNYSSELNVNALLLGDSALYLCASSSTPHIVGELFFGEGSRLTVL.

V usage is TRBV5-4 and J usage is TRBJ2-7, with TRBD1 as a possible D gene (6 bases). Trimming cost V 2 bases and J 4 bases, with 13 bases left between them. Germline V gene data show CDR1 as SGHNT and CDR2 as YYREEE (reference sequence). The CDR3 covers 14 residues. CDR3 loop: CASSFQGGDYEQYF. CDR3 sequence (DNA): TGTGCCAGCAGCTTCCAAGGGGGAGATTACGAGCAGTACTTC.

The V call is TRBV10-3, the J call TRBJ2-1; D gene ambiguous. Trimming took 0 bases from V and 3 from J, leaving 6 bases between them. The germline CDR1 and CDR2 sequences are ENHRY and SYGVKD. This CDR3 comprises 14 residues. The CDR3 region is CAISESSDYNEQFF. The DNA for the CDR3 is TGTGCCATCAGTGAGTCGTCAGACTACAATGAGCAGTTCTTC.

In this sample, this clone turned up once. The V and J genes are TRBV7-9 and TRBJ2-3, with 7 nucleotides matching TRBD2. The CDR3 extends over 13 amino acids. V gave up 0 bases and J gave up 8 bases; unmatched junction bases: 2. Germline CDR1 SEHNR, CDR2 FQNEAQ (reference sequence). The DNA of the CDR3 is TGTGCCAGCAGCTTAGCGGGAGGGGTTACGCAGTATTTT. This gives the protein CASSLAGGVTQYF.

This chain uses TRBV29-1 with TRBJ2-5; D gene uncertain. The CDR3 extends over 12 amino acids. Germline V gene lookup returns CDR1 SQVTM and CDR2 ANQGSEA. Trimming left V 3 bases short and J 0 bases short, with 5 bases between. The CDR3 DNA reads TGCAGCGTTGATGCGTACCAAGAGACCCAGTACTTC. This sequence encodes CSVDAYQETQYF.

V is TRBV10-3 and J is TRBJ2-7; the match to TRBD1 covers 10 bases. Germline loops: CDR1 ENHRY, CDR2 SYGVKD. V shed 5 bases and J 3 bases; nucleotides not matched to a gene: 16. This CDR3 is 18 amino acids long. CDR3 DNA sequence: TGTGCCATCAGTTCCTTTGGTAGGGGACAGGGGTCTAGCTACGAGCAGTACTTC. Protein product: CAISSFGRGQGSSYEQYF.

The V gene is TRBV19, the J gene TRBJ2-7, with D possibly TRBD1 on 6 matching bases. The CDR3 consists of 14 residues. V was trimmed by 7 bases and J by 2 bases, leaving 15 bases between them. CDR1 and CDR2 from the germline V gene are LNHDA and SQIVND (reference sequence). The CDR3 loop is CASKATGLTYEQYF. The DNA of the CDR3 is TGTGCCAGTAAGGCGACAGGCCTAACCTACGAGCAGTACTTC. The entire variable domain, with the rest obtained from reference TRBV19 and TRBJ2-7, is as follows: DGGITQSPKYLFRKEGQNVTLSCEQNLNHDAMYWYRQDPGQGLRLIYYSQIVNDFQKGDIAEGYSVSREKKESFPLTVTSAQKNPTAFYLCASKATGLTYEQYFGPGTRLTVT.

CDR3 nucleotide sequence: TGTGCCAGCAGCCTCACCACGACTAGAAGTTTGTACAATGAGCAGTTCTTC. It specifies CASSLTTTRSLYNEQFF. V gene TRBV7-2 combines with J gene TRBJ2-1; the D gene is possibly TRBD2 (6 bases). This CDR3 is built from 17 residues. Trimming stripped 5 bases from V and 4 bases from J, with 21 bases between. The V gene's germline CDR1 is SGHTA and CDR2 FQGNSA.

CDR3 sequence reads: CASRGSLVSSYEQYF. The CDR3 coding sequence is TGTGCCAGCAGGGGGAGTCTTGTGAGCTCCTACGAGCAGTACTTC. This chain connects TRBV27 to TRBJ2-7, with D maybe TRBD2 (5 bases). V lost 6 bases and J lost 0, with 15 bases in between. Germline V CDR1 and CDR2: MNHEY, SMNVEV (reference sequence). The CDR3 is 15 residues long.

This clone was observed a few times. The chain joins TRBV6-6 to TRBJ2-7, with 9 bases lining up with TRBD2. The trim removed 0 bases at V and 5 bases at J, leaving 5 bases unmatched. This CDR3 contains 15 residues. Germline V gene data show CDR1 as MNHNY and CDR2 as SVGAGI (reference sequence). The CDR3 nucleotides are TGTGCCAGCAGTTACTCTAGCGGGAGAGGCAACGAGCAGTACTTC. Its translation is CASSYSSGRGNEQYF.

This clone was counted once. The germline gene is not matched at one end of the junction; a read error may be the cause. The chain has TRBV7-7 and TRBJ2-7; D not certain. The CDR3 is 15 residues long. Germline V gives CDR1 SSHAT, CDR2 FNYEAQ (reference sequence). Written as DNA, the CDR3 is TGTGCTAGCAGCTTAGAGGTGGGCCCGGCCTACGAGCAGTACTTC. Amino acids: CASSLEVGPAYEQYF.

V is TRBV6-5 and J is TRBJ1-3; a possible D gene is TRBD1 (5 bases). Germline V gives CDR1 MNHEY, CDR2 SVGAGI. This CDR3 has 15 amino acids. Trimming took 8 bases from V and 2 from J, leaving 16 bases between them. This CDR3 reads CASGLPGGTGNTIYF. The CDR3 DNA is TGTGCCAGCGGACTTCCCGGGGGTACTGGAAACACCATATATTTT.

The chain is built from TRBV30 and TRBJ2-7, with D possibly matching TRBD1 (9 bases). V lost 1 base and J lost 3, with 19 bases in between. Germline V gene lookup returns CDR1 GTSNPN and CDR2 SVGIG (reference sequence). CDR3 size: 16 residues. This CDR3 reads CAWSGAGGQGFYEQYF. The DNA for the CDR3 is TGTGCCTGGAGTGGGGCGGGGGGACAGGGCTTCTACGAGCAGTACTTC.

This clone was seen a few times. V and J are TRBV4-3 and TRBJ2-7; D is possibly TRBD2 (6 bases). This CDR3 contains 15 residues. With 2 bases removed from V and 2 bases from J, the gap between germline ends came to 13 bases. Per germline, CDR1 LGHNA and CDR2 YSLEER. CDR3 bases: TGCGCCAGCAGCCAAAGTTGGCGGGGAACCTACGAGCAGTACTTC. As protein: CASSQSWRGTYEQYF.

As concerns this clone: One end of the junction varies from germline; a read error may be responsible. The chain employs TRBV27 and TRBJ1-5; 7 bases map to TRBD1. The CDR3 is 15 amino acids. From germline, CDR1 is MNHEY and CDR2 SMNVEV (reference sequence). The CDR3 sequence: CASSSGTETNQPQNF. The CDR3 DNA follows: TGTGCCAGCAGTTCCGGGACAGAAACCAATCAGCCCCAGAATTTT.

This chain joins TRBV28 and TRBJ2-1; tentative D call: TRBD2 (5 bases). V lost 6 bases to trimming and J lost 7 bases, with 13 bases between them. CDR1 is MDHEN, CDR2 SYDVKM, per germline. The CDR3 length is 13 residues. CDR3 DNA: TGTGCCAGCAGCCGACAACTAGGTAATGAGCAGTTCTTC. Protein sequence: CASSRQLGNEQFF.

The J gene is TRBJ1-1, the V gene TRBV4-3, with D possibly being TRBD1 (6 bases). CDR1 LGHNA and CDR2 YSLEER come from the germline V gene. The CDR3 covers 15 residues. V was shortened by 3 bases and J by 5 bases, with 16 bases between the two germline ends. CDR3 sequence: CASSQQLQGRTEAFF. The CDR3 region has the DNA TGCGCCAGCAGCCAGCAATTACAGGGTCGAACTGAAGCTTTCTTT.